The 26 T cell receptor beta chains reported below all come from one sample, sequenced in a study of tumor-infiltrating lymphocytes in localized non-small cell lung cancer. Profiling relied on immunoSEQ multiplex PCR, and the TCRdb table lists in-frame clones only, not all of them. The sample gives some 10,000 clones, around 63% of which show up once; 9% to 9.5% is in the top ten. Specimen: lung tumor tissue. The receptors derive from a human donor with non-small cell lung cancer.

This clone appeared a few times. The chain couples TRBV2 to TRBJ2-1, with 9 bases fitting TRBD2. Germline V gene lookup returns CDR1 SNHLY and CDR2 FYNNEI. CDR3 length: 15 residues. The V and J ends lost 5 bases and 7 bases, in that order; junction bases with no gene match: 9. The CDR3 sequence: CASSTWASGMNEQFF. The CDR3 DNA sequence: TGTGCCAGCAGTACTTGGGCTAGCGGGATGAATGAGCAGTTCTTC.

The rearrangement joins TRBV30 to TRBJ2-2; D remains unclear. Trimming left V 3 bases short and J 3 bases short, with 8 bases between. CDR3 length equals 13 residues. In germline, CDR1 is GTSNPN, CDR2 SVGIG (reference sequence). The CDR3 loop reads CAWRGFYTGELFF. CDR3 coding DNA: TGTGCCTGGAGAGGATTTTACACCGGGGAGCTGTTTTTT.

The chain is built from TRBV29-1 and TRBJ1-5; 10 bases map to TRBD1. CDR1 and CDR2 (germline): SQVTM, ANQGSEA. The length of the CDR3 is 13 residues. CDR3 residues: CRGQGYGNQPQHF. CDR3 bases: TGCAGGGGACAGGGGTACGGCAATCAGCCCCAGCATTTT.

The rearrangement uses TRBV7-2 and TRBJ1-2, with 7 bases identical to TRBD1. V trimming: 7 bases; J trimming: 7 bases; junction bases outside the gene matches: 9. CDR1 and CDR2 (germline): SGHTA, FQGNSA. The CDR3 covers 13 residues. Here the CDR3 reads CASNRQGEFGYTF. The CDR3, as DNA: TGTGCCAGCAACCGACAGGGTGAATTTGGCTACACCTTC.

This clone was detected a few times. The junction departs from germline at one end; a sequencing error may be responsible. The chain joins TRBV18 to TRBJ2-7; TRBD2 aligns across 7 bases. Germline CDR1 is KGHSH and CDR2 is LQKENI. The CDR3 totals 12 residues. CDR3 sequence (DNA): TGTGCCAGCTCCTCCGGGACTACCGACTGGGACTTC. Protein: CASSSGTTDWDF. Based on the CDR3 plus reference TRBV18 and TRBJ2-7, the full variable domain is NAGVMQNPRHLVRRRGQEARLRCSPMKGHSHVYWYRQLPEEGLKFMVYLQKENIIDESGMPKERFSAEFPKEGPSILRIQQVVRGDSAAYFCASSSGTTDWDFGPGTRLTVT.

This chain links TRBV7-9 with TRBJ1-6; tentatively, D is TRBD1 (5 bases). V lost 4 bases, J lost 9 bases, and 10 bases lay in between. CDR3 length equals 13 residues. Per the germline V gene, CDR1 is SEHNR and CDR2 is FQNEAQ (reference sequence). The CDR3 protein is CASSSHGGSPLHF. CDR3 sequence (DNA): TGTGCCAGCAGCTCCCACGGGGGTTCACCCCTCCACTTT.

The chain combines TRBV29-1 with TRBJ1-1; D gene ambiguous. The germline gives CDR1 SQVTM, CDR2 ANQGSEA. This CDR3 contains 13 residues. V was trimmed by 2 bases and J by 1 base, leaving 8 bases between them. As DNA, the CDR3 is TGCAGCGTTGAAAAAATGGCGAACACTGAAGCTTTCTTT. This encodes CSVEKMANTEAFF.

The V and J genes are TRBV6-6 and TRBJ2-7; D is possibly TRBD2 (6 bases). CDR3 size: 14 residues. CDR1 is MNHNY, CDR2 SVGAGI, per germline (reference sequence). Trimming removed 5 bases from V and 6 bases from J, with 17 bases in between. The CDR3 sequence: CASSLDGGLFEQYF. The CDR3, as DNA: TGTGCCAGCAGTCTGGATGGGGGACTCTTCGAGCAGTACTTC.

In its sample, this clone ranks as medium-sized (0.01 to 0.1%). The genes are TRBV15 and TRBJ2-1; 10 bases map to TRBD2. This CDR3 spans 16 amino acids. With 4 bases clipped from V and 4 bases from J, the junction kept 7 bases outside the gene matches. Per the germline V gene, CDR1 is LNHNV and CDR2 is YYDKDF (reference sequence). The CDR3, as DNA: TGTGCCACCAGCACTGTAGCGGGAGGAGGGTACAATGAGCAGTTCTTC. It translates to CATSTVAGGGYNEQFF.

The chain recombines TRBV6-5 with TRBJ2-5, with TRBD1 identical over 7 bases. The CDR3 contains 15 residues. V dropped 6 bases and J dropped 5; count of bases not matched to a gene: 12. Looked up from germline, CDR1 is MNHEY and CDR2 is SVGAGI. The CDR3 reads CASRPLTGSKETQYF. As DNA, the CDR3 is TGTGCCAGCAGACCACTGACAGGGTCCAAGGAGACCCAGTACTTC.

This clone is classed as medium-sized. This chain connects TRBV6-1 to TRBJ2-2; D assignment may be TRBD1 or TRBD2 (5 bases each). CDR3 length equals 14 residues. Trimming shortened V by 7 bases and J by 0 bases, and 9 bases separated the two germline ends. Germline CDR1 is MNHNS and CDR2 is SASEGT. The CDR3 protein is CASTWGTNTGELFF. CDR3 coding DNA: TGTGCCAGCACCTGGGGGACGAACACCGGGGAGCTGTTTTTT.

The chain uses TRBV5-1 and TRBJ1-2; perhaps TRBD1 as D (5 bases). The length of the CDR3 is 13 residues. Germline-derived CDR1 and CDR2 are SGHRS and YFSETQ. The ends were cut back, 1 base at V and 2 bases at J, with 6 bases in the middle. In DNA, the CDR3 is TGCGCCAGCAGCTTGCAGGGCAACTATGGCTACACCTTC. It translates to CASSLQGNYGYTF.

This clone appeared a few times. The gene calls are TRBV5-4 and TRBJ1-1; 8 bases match TRBD1. Trimming removed 4 bases from V and 8 bases from J; junction bases left unmatched: 4. Looked up from germline, CDR1 is SGHNT and CDR2 is YYREEE (reference sequence). This CDR3 is built from 12 residues. For the CDR3, the DNA is TGTGCCAGCAGCCAGAGGACAGGGGAAGCTTTCTTT. As protein: CASSQRTGEAFF.

This clone was seen a few times. This chain uses TRBV15 with TRBJ1-2; D call uncertain. The CDR3 sequence is 16 residues long. CDR1 is LNHNV and CDR2 is YYDKDF in the germline V gene (reference sequence). V was pared by 5 bases and J by 0 bases, with 16 bases between. Here the CDR3 DNA reads TGTGCCACCAGCCCGGAGGGATATGCAACTAACTATGGCTACACCTTC. Its protein is CATSPEGYATNYGYTF.

Judged by abundance, this clone is medium-sized. The chain links TRBV7-9 to TRBJ2-3; 8 bases are shared with TRBD1. CDR1 SEHNR and CDR2 FQNEAQ come from the germline V gene (reference sequence). This CDR3 contains 16 residues. J lost 6 bases, V lost 6 bases, and 14 bases had no gene match. Here the CDR3 reads CASSSKPGQVRDTQYF. DNA for the CDR3: TGTGCCAGCAGTAGCAAACCGGGACAGGTACGGGATACGCAGTATTTT.

This clone was observed a handful of times. The chain couples TRBV21-1 to TRBJ2-7. TRBV21-1 is a pseudogene locus. CDR3 size: 14 residues. The CDR3 loop is CASTTEGSSYEQYF. CDR3 in DNA: TGTGCCAGCACCACCGAGGGGAGCTCCTACGAGCAGTACTTC.

The chain carries TRBV28 and TRBJ2-5; 8 nucleotides match TRBD2. The V and J ends lost 1 base and 2 bases, in that order; junction bases with no gene match: 9. The CDR3 is made up of 17 amino acids. Per the germline V gene, CDR1 is MDHEN and CDR2 is SYDVKM. Here the CDR3 DNA reads TGTGCCAGCAGTTTATTAGGGGTAGCGGGGATACAAGAGACCCAGTACTTC. It encodes CASSLLGVAGIQETQYF.

V is TRBV9 and J is TRBJ2-1, with 8 bases that match TRBD2. The ends lost 1 base at V and 0 bases at J; junction bases unmatched: 3. Germline V CDR1 and CDR2: SGDLS, YYNGEE. The CDR3 sequence is 16 residues long. DNA for the CDR3: TGTGCCAGCAGCGTACTCGGGGGGGGCTCCTACAATGAGCAGTTCTTC. Protein sequence: CASSVLGGGSYNEQFF.

The rearrangement links TRBV19 to TRBJ2-2; 7 nucleotides match TRBD1. Germline V gives CDR1 LNHDA, CDR2 SQIVND (reference sequence). V lost 6 bases to trimming and J lost 6 bases; unmatched junction nucleotides: 4. There are 13 residues in the CDR3. CDR3 bases: TGTGCCAGTAGCTCAGGGGGTGCCGGGGAGCTGTTTTTT. Protein sequence: CASSSGGAGELFF.

This clone has more than one count but fewer than ten. This chain uses TRBV5-1 with TRBJ1-1; perhaps TRBD1 as D (6 bases). Germline V gives CDR1 SGHRS, CDR2 YFSETQ. Trimming took off 0 bases at V and 0 bases at J, with 6 bases between the two ends. This CDR3 comprises 14 residues. CDR3 loop: CASSLGQVNTEAFF. CDR3 coding DNA: TGCGCCAGCAGCTTGGGACAGGTGAACACTGAAGCTTTCTTT.

The sample holds one count of this clone. The V and J genes are TRBV5-4 and TRBJ1-1, with TRBD1 as a possible D gene (6 bases). CDR3 length: 15 residues. The germline V and J ends were trimmed by 4 bases and 0 bases, with 13 bases remaining between them. Germline V CDR1 and CDR2: SGHNT, YYREEE (reference sequence). CDR3 DNA: TGTGCCAGCAGCGCCGGACAGTTGCTGAACACTGAAGCTTTCTTT. It is translated as CASSAGQLLNTEAFF. Complete variable domain (other parts from reference TRBV5-4 and TRBJ1-1): ETGVTQSPTHLIKTRGQQVTLRCSSQSGHNTVSWYQQALGQGPQFIFQYYREEENGRGNFPPRFSGLQFPNYSSELNVNALELDDSALYLCASSAGQLLNTEAFFGQGTRLTVV.

The chain carries TRBV7-6 and TRBJ1-1; 12 bases agree with TRBD1. V gave up 3 bases and J gave up 6 bases; unmatched junction bases: 8. The CDR3 is 16 amino acids. Germline assignment: CDR1 SGHVS and CDR2 FNYEAQ. DNA of the CDR3: TGTGCCAGCAGCTTGCTCGGGACAGGGGGCAGGGCTGAAGCTTTCTTT. Translating gives CASSLLGTGGRAEAFF.

This clone was observed a handful of times. The chain carries TRBV18 and TRBJ2-7; TRBD1 is a possible D gene (5 bases). Trimming left V 2 bases short and J 1 base short, with 9 bases between. The CDR3 sequence is 14 residues long. The V gene's germline CDR1 is KGHSH and CDR2 LQKENI. CDR3 loop: CASSPGAGSYEQYF. The CDR3 DNA follows: TGTGCCAGCTCACCAGGGGCAGGTTCCTACGAGCAGTACTTC.

The chain joins TRBV5-1 to TRBJ1-5; D is unclear. The germline V gene encodes CDR1 SGHRS and CDR2 YFSETQ. With 4 bases removed from V and 3 bases from J, the gap between germline ends came to 14 bases. The CDR3 consists of 15 residues. CDR3 DNA: TGCGCCAGCAGCCAAGGGCCTGAGAACAATCAGCCCCAGCATTTT. Translation: CASSQGPENNQPQHF.

The CDR3 protein is CASSLEQGHYEQYF. In DNA form, the CDR3 reads TGCGCCAGCAGCTTGGAGCAGGGTCACTACGAGCAGTACTTC. This chain links TRBV5-1 with TRBJ2-7; the D gene is possibly TRBD1 (5 bases). The CDR3 loop spans 14 amino acids. V gave up 0 bases and J gave up 3 bases, with 10 bases separating them. The germline V gene encodes CDR1 SGHRS and CDR2 YFSETQ.

J is TRBJ2-3 and V is TRBV9; perhaps TRBD1 as D (6 bases). CDR1 is SGDLS and CDR2 is YYNGEE in the germline V gene. The CDR3 runs 14 residues. V lost 2 bases and J 4 bases, leaving 11 bases between the germline ends. CDR3 in amino acids: CASSVSGASDTQYF. CDR3 bases: TGTGCCAGCAGCGTCTCAGGGGCATCAGATACGCAGTATTTT.